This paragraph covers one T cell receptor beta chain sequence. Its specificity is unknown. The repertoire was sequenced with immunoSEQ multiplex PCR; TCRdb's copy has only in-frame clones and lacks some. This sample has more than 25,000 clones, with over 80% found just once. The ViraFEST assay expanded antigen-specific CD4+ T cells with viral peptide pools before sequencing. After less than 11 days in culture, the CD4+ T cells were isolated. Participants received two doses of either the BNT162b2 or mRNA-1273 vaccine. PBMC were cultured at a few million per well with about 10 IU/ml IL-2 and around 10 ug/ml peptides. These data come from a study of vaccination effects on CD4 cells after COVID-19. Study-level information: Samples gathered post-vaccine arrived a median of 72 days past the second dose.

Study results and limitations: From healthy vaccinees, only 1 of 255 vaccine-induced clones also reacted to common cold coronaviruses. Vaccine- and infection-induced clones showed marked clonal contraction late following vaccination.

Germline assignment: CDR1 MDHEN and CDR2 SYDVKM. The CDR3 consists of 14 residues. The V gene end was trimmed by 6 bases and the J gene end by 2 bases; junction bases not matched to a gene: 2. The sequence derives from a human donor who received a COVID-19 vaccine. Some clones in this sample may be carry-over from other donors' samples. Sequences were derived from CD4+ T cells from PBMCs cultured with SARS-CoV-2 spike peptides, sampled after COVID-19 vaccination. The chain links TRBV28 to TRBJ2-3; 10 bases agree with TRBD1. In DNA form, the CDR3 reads TGTGCCAGCAGCCGACAGGGGGCCACAGATACGCAGTATTTT. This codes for CASSRQGATDTQYF.